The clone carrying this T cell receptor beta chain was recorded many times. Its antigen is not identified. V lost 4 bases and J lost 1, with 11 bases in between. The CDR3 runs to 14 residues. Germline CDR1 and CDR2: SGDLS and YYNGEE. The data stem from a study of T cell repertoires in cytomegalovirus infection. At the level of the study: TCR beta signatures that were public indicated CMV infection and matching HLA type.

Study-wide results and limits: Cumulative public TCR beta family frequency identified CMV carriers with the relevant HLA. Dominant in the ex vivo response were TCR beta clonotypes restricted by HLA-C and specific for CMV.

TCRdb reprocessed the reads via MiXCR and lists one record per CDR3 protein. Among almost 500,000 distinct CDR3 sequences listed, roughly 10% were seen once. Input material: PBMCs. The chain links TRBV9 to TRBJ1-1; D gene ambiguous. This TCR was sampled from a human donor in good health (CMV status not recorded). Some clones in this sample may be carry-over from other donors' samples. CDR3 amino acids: CASSPYQGNTEAFF. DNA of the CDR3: TGTGCCAGCAGCCCCTATCAAGGGAACACTGAAGCTTTCTTT. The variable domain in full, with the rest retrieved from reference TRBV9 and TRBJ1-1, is DSGVTQTPKHLITATGQRVTLRCSPRSGDLSVYWYQQSLDQGLQFLIQYYNGEERAKGNILERFSAQQFPDLHSELNLSSLELGDSALYFCASSPYQGNTEAFFGQGTRLTVV.